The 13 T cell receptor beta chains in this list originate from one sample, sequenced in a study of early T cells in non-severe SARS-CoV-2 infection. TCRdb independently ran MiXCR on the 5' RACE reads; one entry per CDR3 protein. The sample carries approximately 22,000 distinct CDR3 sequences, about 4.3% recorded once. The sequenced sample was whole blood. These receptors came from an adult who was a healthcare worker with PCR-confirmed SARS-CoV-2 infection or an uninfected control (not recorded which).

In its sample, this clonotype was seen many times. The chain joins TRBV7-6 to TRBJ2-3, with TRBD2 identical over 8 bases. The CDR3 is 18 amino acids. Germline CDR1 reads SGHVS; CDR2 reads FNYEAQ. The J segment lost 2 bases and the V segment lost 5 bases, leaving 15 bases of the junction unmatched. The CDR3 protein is CASSLRTSPPPPTDTQYF. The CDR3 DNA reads TGTGCCAGCAGCCTCCGGACTAGCCCACCTCCCCCCACAGATACGCAGTATTTT.

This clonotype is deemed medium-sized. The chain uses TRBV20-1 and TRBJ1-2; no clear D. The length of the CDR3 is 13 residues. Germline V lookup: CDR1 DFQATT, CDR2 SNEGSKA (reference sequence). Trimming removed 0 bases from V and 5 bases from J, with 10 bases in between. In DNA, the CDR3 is TGCAGTGCTAGAGAGCCCAGTAGTTATGGCTACACCTTC. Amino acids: CSAREPSSYGYTF.

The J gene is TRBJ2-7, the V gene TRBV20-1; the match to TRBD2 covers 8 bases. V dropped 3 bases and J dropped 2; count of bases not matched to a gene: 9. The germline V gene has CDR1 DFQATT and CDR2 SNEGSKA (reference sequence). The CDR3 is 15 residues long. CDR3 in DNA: TGCAGTGCTAGCCCCACTAGCGGCCACACCTACGAGCAGTACTTC. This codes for CSASPTSGHTYEQYF.

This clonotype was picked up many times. The CDR3 region is CASRFGLAGVRNEQFF. The CDR3 DNA sequence: TGTGCCAGCAGGTTCGGACTAGCGGGGGTTAGAAATGAGCAGTTCTTC. The rearrangement joins TRBV6-1 to TRBJ2-1; 13 bases are a match to TRBD2. The germline gives CDR1 MNHNS, CDR2 SASEGT. The ends lost 6 bases at V and 7 bases at J; junction bases unmatched: 9. There are 16 residues in the CDR3.

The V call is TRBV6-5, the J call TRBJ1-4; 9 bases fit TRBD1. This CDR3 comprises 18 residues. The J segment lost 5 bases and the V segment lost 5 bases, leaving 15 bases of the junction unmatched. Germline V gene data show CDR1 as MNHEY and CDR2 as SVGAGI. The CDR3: CASSPTYLGQGKNEKLFF. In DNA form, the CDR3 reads TGTGCCAGCAGTCCGACTTACCTCGGACAGGGGAAGAATGAAAAACTGTTTTTT.

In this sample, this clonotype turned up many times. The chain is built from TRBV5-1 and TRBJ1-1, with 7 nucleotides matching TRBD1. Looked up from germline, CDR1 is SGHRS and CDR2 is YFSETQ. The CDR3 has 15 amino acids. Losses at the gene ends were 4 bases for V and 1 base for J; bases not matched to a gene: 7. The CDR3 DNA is TGCGCCAGCAGCCCCATGGGACAGACGAACACTGAAGCTTTCTTT. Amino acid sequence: CASSPMGQTNTEAFF.

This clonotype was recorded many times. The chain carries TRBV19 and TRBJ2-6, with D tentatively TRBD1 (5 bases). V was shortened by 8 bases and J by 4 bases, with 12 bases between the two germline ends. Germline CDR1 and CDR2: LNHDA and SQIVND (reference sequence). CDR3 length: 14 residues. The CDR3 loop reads CASRPGSGANVLTF. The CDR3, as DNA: TGTGCCAGTCGCCCAGGGTCCGGGGCCAACGTCCTGACTTTC.

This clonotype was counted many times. The CDR3 DNA sequence: TGTGCCAGCAGCCGCCGGGAGACTGACAATGAGCAGTTCTTC. Encoded protein: CASSRRETDNEQFF. The chain recombines TRBV2 with TRBJ2-1; D perhaps matches TRBD2 (6 bases). CDR1 and CDR2 from the germline V gene are SNHLY and FYNNEI. The CDR3 loop spans 14 amino acids. Trimming cost V 6 bases and J 5 bases, with 14 bases left between them. Filled out from reference TRBV2 and TRBJ2-1, the complete variable domain reads EPEVTQTPSHQVTQMGQEVILRCVPISNHLYFYWYRQILGQKVEFLVSFYNNEISEKSEIFDDQFSVERPDGSNFTLKIRSTKLEDSAMYFCASSRRETDNEQFFGPGTRLTVL.

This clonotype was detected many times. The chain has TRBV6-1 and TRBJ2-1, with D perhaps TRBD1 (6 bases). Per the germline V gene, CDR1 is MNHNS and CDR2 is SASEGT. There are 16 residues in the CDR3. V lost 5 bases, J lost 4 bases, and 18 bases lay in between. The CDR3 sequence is CASSYLYSGTYNEQFF. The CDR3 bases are TGTGCCAGCAGTTATCTCTACTCCGGGACATACAATGAGCAGTTCTTC.

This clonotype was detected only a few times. The CDR3 sequence: CASSLAGGLNLVNNEQFF. In DNA, the CDR3 is TGTGCCAGCAGTTTAGCGGGGGGGCTTAACCTTGTTAACAATGAGCAGTTCTTC. The genes are TRBV12-3 or TRBV12-4 and TRBJ2-1; a possible D gene is TRBD2 (7 bases). V gave up 0 bases and J gave up 5 bases, with 20 bases separating them. The CDR3 runs to 18 residues.

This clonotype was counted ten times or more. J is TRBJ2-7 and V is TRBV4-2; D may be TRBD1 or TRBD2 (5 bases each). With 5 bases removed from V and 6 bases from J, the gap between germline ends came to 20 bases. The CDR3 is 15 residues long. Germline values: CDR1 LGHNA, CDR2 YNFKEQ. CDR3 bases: TGTGCCAGCAGCGCCAGCCCTCGGGGCCGGGGCGAGCAGTACTTC. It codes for CASSASPRGRGEQYF.

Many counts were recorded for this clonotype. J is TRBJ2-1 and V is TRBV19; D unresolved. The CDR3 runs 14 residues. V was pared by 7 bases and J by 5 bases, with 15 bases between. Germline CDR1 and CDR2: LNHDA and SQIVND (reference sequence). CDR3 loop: CASTKGHENNEQFF. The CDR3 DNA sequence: TGTGCCAGTACAAAGGGTCACGAAAACAATGAGCAGTTCTTC.

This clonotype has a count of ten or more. For the CDR3, the DNA is TGTGCCAGCTCACCACCGGGACTAGCGACAGATACGCAGTATTTT. It is translated as CASSPPGLATDTQYF. The V call is TRBV18, the J call TRBJ2-3; 10 bases line up with TRBD2. This CDR3 comprises 15 residues. Per the germline V gene, CDR1 is KGHSH and CDR2 is LQKENI. Unmatched junction bases numbered 0, after V lost 0 bases and J lost 3 bases.